This T cell receptor beta chain comes out of a study of shared clonotypes between healthy human individuals. Study-wide points: Memory subsets had estimated richness that was generally smaller than that of naive subsets.

Genomic DNA from each subset was divided evenly over several immunoSEQ plates. TCRdb's table, derived via immunoSEQ multiplex PCR, lists solely in-frame clones and lacks some. The data show 640,000 or so clones, about two thirds seen once. Regarding this clone: Its matching antigen is unknown.

The V and J ends lost 4 bases and 2 bases respectively, with 12 bases between them. Germline-derived CDR1 and CDR2 are SGHRS and YFSETQ. The CDR3 is 14 amino acids. It was into CD45RA+ naive and CD45RA-negative memory subsets that the CD4+ cells were split. Sequenced: memory CD4+ T cells sorted from blood. Regarding subset: CD45RA-negative fraction. This receptor was obtained from a woman aged 25 to 39 in good health. The J gene is TRBJ1-1, the V gene TRBV5-1; possibly TRBD1 for D (5 bases). CDR3 nucleotides: TGCGCCAGCAGCGCGATTGGGGGTAACACTGAAGCTTTCTTT. As protein: CASSAIGGNTEAFF.